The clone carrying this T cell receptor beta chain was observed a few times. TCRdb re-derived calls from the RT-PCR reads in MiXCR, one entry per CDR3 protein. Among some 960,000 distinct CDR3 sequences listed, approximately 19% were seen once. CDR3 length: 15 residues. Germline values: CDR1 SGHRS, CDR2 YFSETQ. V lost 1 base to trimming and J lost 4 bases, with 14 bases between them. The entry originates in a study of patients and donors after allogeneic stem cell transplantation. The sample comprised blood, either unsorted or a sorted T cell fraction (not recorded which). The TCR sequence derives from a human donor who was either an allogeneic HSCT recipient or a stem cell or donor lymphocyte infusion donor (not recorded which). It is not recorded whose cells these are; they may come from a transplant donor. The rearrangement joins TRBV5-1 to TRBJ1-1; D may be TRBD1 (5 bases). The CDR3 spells CASSLRQVGGTEAFF. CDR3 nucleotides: TGCGCCAGCAGCTTGAGGCAAGTGGGGGGCACTGAAGCTTTCTTT.